These 21 T cell receptor beta chains originate from one sample sequenced in a study of blood T cells in healthy people across ages. With a J-beta primer mix and a sample-barcoded 5' primer, a second PCR ran roughly 7 to 11 cycles. TCRdb reprocessed the 5' RACE reads with MiXCR, giving one entry per CDR3 protein. The repertoire holds about 1,500,000 distinct CDR3 sequences, with 42% as singletons. Input material: blood. The receptors shown here come from a woman aged 18-35 years in good health.

This clonotype occurred a few times. The CDR3 bases are TGTGCCAGCAGCTTAGTGGGCGGACCTCAGGGGTCCTACAATGAGCAGTTCTTC. Translation gives CASSLVGGPQGSYNEQFF. This rearrangement joins TRBV13 to TRBJ2-1; maybe TRBD1 (6 bases). Per the germline V gene, CDR1 is PRHDT and CDR2 is FYEKMQ (reference sequence). The CDR3 loop spans 18 amino acids. V lost 1 base and J 1 base, leaving 17 bases between the germline ends.

The chain has TRBV5-1 and TRBJ2-5; 8 nucleotides agree with TRBD2. The length of the CDR3 is 16 residues. Germline V gives CDR1 SGHRS, CDR2 YFSETQ. V lost 4 bases and J lost 5; bases outside the gene matches: 13. CDR3 nucleotide sequence: TGCGCCAGCAGCCTCGATTCTCGGACTAGCTACGAGACCCAGTACTTC. Its translation: CASSLDSRTSYETQYF.

The V and J genes are TRBV3-1 and TRBJ1-1; no firm D call. This CDR3 spans 13 amino acids. The V and J ends lost 0 bases and 11 bases respectively, with 13 bases between them. Germline V gives CDR1 LGHDT, CDR2 YNNKEL (reference sequence). The CDR3 is CASSQDQTGGAFF. DNA for the CDR3: TGTGCCAGCAGCCAAGATCAGACCGGAGGGGCTTTCTTT.

The genes are TRBV30 and TRBJ2-1, with a possible D match to TRBD2 (5 bases). The J call is doubtful: the DNA matches TRBJ2-7 better. This CDR3 is built from 14 residues. Germline CDR1 and CDR2: GTSNPN and SVGIG (reference sequence). The DNA for the CDR3 is TGTGCCTGGAGTCGCTTAGCGACCTACAATGAGCAGTACTTC. Protein product: CAWSRLATYNEQYF.

This clonotype was counted ten times or more. The gene calls are TRBV10-3 and TRBJ1-6, with TRBD1 identical over 9 bases. The CDR3 runs to 13 residues. Germline trimming cut 11 bases from V and 7 bases from J; bases unmatched to any gene: 6. Germline V gene data show CDR1 as ENHRY and CDR2 as SYGVKD. This chain's CDR3 is CASSDRGNSPLHF. DNA of the CDR3: TGTGCCTCTTCGGACAGGGGCAATTCACCCCTCCACTTT.

This rearrangement joins TRBV7-2 to TRBJ1-1; D not resolved. CDR3 length: 15 amino acids. CDR1 is SGHTA, CDR2 FQGNSA, per germline. V was pared by 6 bases and J by 1 base, with 15 bases between. The DNA of the CDR3 is TGTGCCAGCAGAAGGGATCAGCAAAGGAACACTGAAGCTTTCTTT. Protein: CASRRDQQRNTEAFF.

This clonotype was recorded once. The genes are TRBV11-2 and TRBJ1-2; D possibly corresponds to TRBD1 (6 bases). In germline, CDR1 is SGHAT, CDR2 FQNNGV. The CDR3 covers 15 residues. Trimming removed 4 bases from V and 4 bases from J, with 16 bases in between. This CDR3 reads CASSSGGRNSYGYTF. CDR3 sequence (DNA): TGTGCCAGCAGCTCGGGGGGGCGAAACAGCTATGGCTACACCTTC.

This clonotype appeared a few times. The chain couples TRBV5-1 to TRBJ2-5, with D tentatively TRBD1 or TRBD2 (5 bases each). The CDR3 sequence is 14 residues long. Germline values: CDR1 SGHRS, CDR2 YFSETQ. Trimming removed 4 bases from V and 5 bases from J, with 15 bases in between. The CDR3 reads CASSDGAKGETQYF. As DNA, the CDR3 is TGCGCCAGCAGCGACGGGGCTAAGGGGGAGACCCAGTACTTC.

V and J are TRBV7-2 and TRBJ2-7; D remains unclear. The CDR3 runs 16 residues. The ends were cut back, 1 base at V and 0 bases at J, with 13 bases in the middle. The V gene's germline CDR1 is SGHTA and CDR2 FQGNSA. The CDR3 spells CASSLVAHISSYEQYF. The CDR3 DNA follows: TGTGCCAGCAGCTTAGTTGCTCATATCAGCTCCTACGAGCAGTACTTC. The variable domain in full, completed from reference TRBV7-2 and TRBJ2-7, reads GAGVSQSPSNKVTEKGKDVELRCDPISGHTALYWYRQSLGQGLEFLIYFQGNSAPDKSGLPSDRFSAERTGGSVSTLTIQRTQQEDSAVYLCASSLVAHISSYEQYFGPGTRLTVT.

The V and J genes are TRBV7-8 and TRBJ2-3, with D unclear. The CDR3 runs 16 residues. V was pared by 1 base and J by 0 bases, with 11 bases between. Per the germline V gene, CDR1 is SGHVS and CDR2 is FQNEAQ. Here the CDR3 reads CASSLEGHDSTDTQYF. For the CDR3, the DNA is TGTGCCAGCAGCTTAGAAGGGCATGACAGCACAGATACGCAGTATTTT.

The rearrangement uses TRBV11-2 and TRBJ2-1; TRBD1 aligns across 12 bases. Germline assignment: CDR1 SGHAT and CDR2 FQNNGV. The CDR3 has 16 amino acids. The ends lost 4 bases at V and 7 bases at J; junction bases unmatched: 8. CDR3 sequence reads: CASSSWGQGARNEQFF. In nucleotides, the CDR3 is TGTGCCAGCAGCTCCTGGGGACAGGGGGCTCGGAATGAGCAGTTCTTC.

The chain uses TRBV6-5 and TRBJ1-1; D gene unclear. Germline loops: CDR1 MNHEY, CDR2 SVGAGI. V lost 6 bases and J 7 bases, leaving 18 bases between the germline ends. This CDR3 has 14 residues. The CDR3 sequence: CASRTLGQSLEAFF. DNA for the CDR3: TGTGCCAGCAGGACCCTTGGGCAGAGCCTTGAAGCTTTCTTT.

This clonotype was observed a handful of times. The chain carries TRBV29-1 and TRBJ2-3; 8 bases fit TRBD2. Germline CDR1 reads SQVTM; CDR2 reads ANQGSEA. The CDR3 covers 16 residues. The CDR3 coding sequence is TGCACCATCGGGGGGTCGGGAGGGTCTGACACAGATACGCAGTATTTT. It specifies CTIGGSGGSDTDTQYF.

The rearrangement links TRBV12-3 or TRBV12-4 to TRBJ2-1; maybe TRBD2 (5 bases). This CDR3 has 16 amino acids. Trimming shortened V by 6 bases and J by 3 bases, and 18 bases separated the two germline ends. CDR3: CASSPRKRRSYNEQFF. For the CDR3, the DNA is TGTGCCAGCAGCCCCCGGAAGCGGAGAAGCTACAATGAGCAGTTCTTC.

This clonotype was seen a handful of times. This chain links TRBV5-1 with TRBJ2-1; 9 bases map to TRBD1. J was trimmed by 10 bases and V by 4 bases; bases with no gene match: 12. The CDR3 runs 15 residues. Germline loops: CDR1 SGHRS, CDR2 YFSETQ. The CDR3 reads CASSLPGQGSYEQFF. The CDR3 coding sequence is TGCGCCAGCAGCCTCCCGGGACAGGGTTCCTACGAGCAGTTCTTC.

V gene TRBV29-1 combines with J gene TRBJ2-1, with TRBD2 matching over 8 bases. Germline V lookup: CDR1 SQVTM, CDR2 ANQGSEA. The V gene end was trimmed by 4 bases and the J gene end by 9 bases; junction bases not matched to a gene: 5. The CDR3 has 12 amino acids. The CDR3 sequence: CSVVAGSSEQFF. DNA for the CDR3: TGCAGCGTTGTAGCGGGATCCAGTGAGCAGTTCTTC.

The chain joins TRBV7-9 to TRBJ2-7; 10 nucleotides line up with TRBD2. V lost 5 bases and J lost 3; bases outside the gene matches: 4. Looked up from germline, CDR1 is SEHNR and CDR2 is FQNEAQ (reference sequence). This CDR3 is built from 14 residues. The CDR3 bases are TGTGCCAGCAGCAACAGCGGGGGGGGCTACGAGCAGTACTTC. It yields the protein CASSNSGGGYEQYF.

The chain couples TRBV6-1 to TRBJ1-5, with D unclear. The V gene's germline CDR1 is MNHNS and CDR2 SASEGT. The CDR3 length is 15 residues. V shed 6 bases and J shed 6 bases, with 18 bases lying between them. As DNA, the CDR3 is TGTGCCAGCAGACCCGAGAGCACAGTGGGTCAGCCCCAGCATTTT. It encodes CASRPESTVGQPQHF.

The table lists this clonotype with a few counts. The chain recombines TRBV7-9 with TRBJ1-1, with D possibly being TRBD1 (6 bases). Germline CDR1 and CDR2: SEHNR and FQNEAQ (reference sequence). The CDR3 is 14 amino acids. Trimming left V 3 bases short and J 4 bases short, with 12 bases between. The CDR3 loop reads CASSFKGEFTEAFF. The CDR3 DNA sequence: TGTGCCAGCAGCTTTAAGGGGGAGTTCACTGAAGCTTTCTTT.

This clonotype was counted only a few times. The rearrangement joins TRBV20-1 to TRBJ2-7, with 8 bases matching TRBD2. The junction had 13 bases not matched to a gene; V was cut back by 5 bases and J by 4 bases. The length of the CDR3 is 15 residues. Germline values: CDR1 DFQATT, CDR2 SNEGSKA (reference sequence). CDR3 bases: TGCAGTGCTTCCTCCGAAAGCGGGAGTTCTTACGAGCAGTACTTC. It translates to CSASSESGSSYEQYF.

J is TRBJ1-1 and V is TRBV10-3; no clear D. The CDR3 contains 13 residues. Germline loops: CDR1 ENHRY, CDR2 SYGVKD. Trimming stripped 9 bases from V and 4 bases from J, with 15 bases between. CDR3 amino acids: CAIRTSEGTEAFF. In nucleotides, the CDR3 is TGTGCCATTAGAACCTCGGAGGGCACTGAAGCTTTCTTT.